The rows below give T cell receptor beta chains drawn from one sample of a study of human T cells and chemical hapten exposure. TCRdb recomputed calls from the RACE reads with MiXCR, one row per CDR3 protein. The sample lists around 100,000 distinct CDR3 sequences, approximately 11% seen once, with under 4.5% in the top ten. The specimen comprised whole blood, sampled in connection with sensitization to the hapten diphenylcyclopropenone (DPC). Receptor source: a woman aged 40 to 49 with alopecia areata. Some clones in this sample may be carry-over from other donors' samples. The CDR3 runs from the conserved cysteine through the conserved F or W. D genes are given only for firm matches. Part of the rows lack a size; the others show once, few, many or a class for expanded clones.

>TRBV12-3/TRBV12-4|TRBJ1-1|-|many
CASRRQSIGTEAFF
TGTGCCAGCAGGCGACAGTCTATCGGCACTGAAGCTTTCTTT
>TRBV30|TRBJ2-5|TRBD2|many
CAWEGLAGQETQYF
TGTGCCTGGGAGGGACTAGCGGGACAAGAGACCCAGTACTTC
>TRBV23-1|TRBJ2-6|-|-
CASKFPGSSGANVLTF
TGCGCCAGCAAATTCCCGGGATCCTCTGGGGCCAACGTCCTGACTTTC
>TRBV7-2|TRBJ2-7|-|many
CASSLGGDGDTYYEQYF
TGTGCCAGCAGCCTAGGCGGCGACGGGGACACCTACTACGAGCAGTACTTC
>TRBV20-1|TRBJ2-3|TRBD1|few
CSASKDRGLADTQYF
TGCAGTGCTAGTAAGGACAGGGGATTGGCAGATACGCAGTATTTT
>TRBV3-1|TRBJ1-2|-|-
CASSQVARDYGYTF
TGTGCCAGCAGCCAAGTGGCCAGGGACTATGGCTACACCTTC
>TRBV7-2|TRBJ2-7|TRBD2|-
CASSAPPGGYYEQYF
TGTGCCAGCAGCGCCCCTCCGGGAGGATACTACGAGCAGTACTTC
>TRBV7-2|TRBJ1-1|-|-
CASSPGRREAFF
TGTGCCAGCAGCCCTGGACGGAGAGAAGCTTTCTTT
>TRBV11-2|TRBJ2-3|TRBD2|few
CASSSWTSGGVDTQYF
TGTGCCAGCAGCTCCTGGACTAGCGGGGGAGTAGATACGCAGTATTTT
>TRBV9|TRBJ2-1|TRBD2|many
CASSVEPAGLEQFF
TGTGCCAGCAGCGTAGAGCCCGCGGGACTAGAGCAGTTCTTC
>TRBV12-3/TRBV12-4|TRBJ1-1|-|few
CASSFGATGMNTEAFF
TGTGCCAGCAGTTTCGGCGCGACTGGAATGAACACTGAAGCTTTCTTT
>TRBV20-1|TRBJ2-7|-|-
CSASTIGGLGYEQYF
TGCAGTGCCTCCACAATCGGAGGTCTTGGTTACGAGCAGTACTTC
>TRBV12-3/TRBV12-4|TRBJ2-4|TRBD1|-
CASTHRGAKNIQYF
TGTGCCAGCACCCACAGGGGCGCCAAAAACATTCAGTACTTC
>TRBV7-2|TRBJ2-1|-|-
CASSLIQGNEQFF
TGTGCCAGCAGCTTAATACAGGGCAATGAGCAGTTCTTC
>TRBV5-4|TRBJ2-3|-|many
CASSLGGARGATDTQYF
TGTGCCAGCAGCTTAGGAGGAGCGAGGGGGGCGACAGATACGCAGTATTTT
>TRBV5-6|TRBJ1-1|TRBD1|-
CASRYQQGIIAFF
TGTGCCAGCAGGTACCAACAGGGGATAATAGCTTTCTTT
>TRBV20-1|TRBJ1-2|-|many
CSAGRYANYGYTF
TGCAGTGCCGGACGGTACGCTAACTATGGCTACACCTTC
>TRBV29-1|TRBJ2-3|-|many
CSVQVGGDTQYF
TGCAGCGTGCAGGTTGGCGGAGATACGCAGTATTTT
>TRBV19|TRBJ2-3|TRBD1|-
CASTVTGGDTQYF
TGTGCCAGTACCGTAACAGGGGGGGATACGCAGTATTTT
>TRBV29-1|TRBJ2-1|TRBD2|-
CSVGRGGPYNEQFF
TGCAGCGTTGGGCGGGGGGGTCCCTACAATGAGCAGTTCTTC
>TRBV15|TRBJ1-1|TRBD1|many
CATSRVTGGYTEAFF
TGTGCCACCAGCAGAGTGACAGGGGGCTACACTGAAGCTTTCTTT
>TRBV10-3|TRBJ1-5|-|-
CAISGGDHQPQHF
TGTGCCATCAGTGGAGGGGATCATCAGCCCCAGCATTTT
>TRBV6-6|TRBJ2-5|TRBD1|many
CASRTGLAAETQYF
TGTGCCAGCAGGACAGGGCTAGCCGCCGAGACCCAGTACTTC
>TRBV19|TRBJ2-7|-|many
CASSSTGISYEQYF
TGTGCCAGTAGTTCGACAGGAATCTCCTACGAGCAGTACTTC
>TRBV12-3/TRBV12-4|TRBJ1-6|TRBD1|-
CASSPGTGFSPLHF
TGTGCCAGCAGTCCCGGGACAGGGTTTTCACCCCTCCACTTT
>TRBV27|TRBJ2-7|-|many
CASSLAGGRSYEQYF
TGTGCCAGCAGTTTAGCGGGCGGCCGTTCCTACGAGCAGTACTTC
>TRBV13|TRBJ1-1|-|many
CASSLVGGGTEAFF
TGTGCCAGCAGCTTAGTCGGGGGGGGCACTGAAGCTTTCTTT
>TRBV6-1|TRBJ1-2|TRBD1|few
CASDRDYGYTF
TGTGCCAGCGACAGGGACTATGGCTACACCTTC
>TRBV14|TRBJ2-7|TRBD2|-
CASSLLAGYEQYF
TGTGCCAGCAGCCTCCTAGCGGGTTACGAGCAGTACTTC
>TRBV29-1|TRBJ2-6|TRBD1|-
CSVGTGSSGANVLTF
TGCAGCGTGGGGACAGGCAGCTCTGGGGCCAACGTCCTGACTTTC
>TRBV2|TRBJ2-3|-|-
CASRGRRADTQYF
TGTGCCAGCAGGGGTAGACGAGCGGATACGCAGTATTTT
>TRBV7-2|TRBJ2-7|-|many
CATAQTPHEQYF
TGTGCCACCGCCCAAACCCCCCACGAGCAGTACTTC
>TRBV20-1|TRBJ1-6|-|many
CSARDHRESSSPLHF
TGCAGTGCTAGAGATCACAGGGAATCGAGTTCACCCCTCCACTTT
>TRBV11-2|TRBJ2-1|-|few
CASSDRTPTDEQFF
TGTGCCAGCAGCGACAGGACCCCGACGGATGAGCAGTTCTTC
>TRBV10-1|TRBJ2-1|TRBD1|-
CANSESGTGTHNEQFF
TGCGCCAACAGTGAGTCGGGGACAGGGACTCACAATGAGCAGTTCTTC
>TRBV9|TRBJ1-6|-|many
CASRGEGTSPLHF
TGTGCCAGCAGGGGGGAGGGGACTTCACCCCTCCACTTT
>TRBV7-6|TRBJ1-6|-|-
CASSLAPSPGVNSPLHF
TGTGCCAGCAGCTTAGCTCCCTCTCCGGGGGTCAATTCACCCCTCCACTTT
>TRBV7-2|TRBJ2-5|TRBD2|many
CASSLFSSGRGETQYF
TGTGCCAGCAGCTTATTTTCTAGCGGGAGGGGGGAGACCCAGTACTTC
>TRBV5-4|TRBJ2-1|-|-
CASSSGGGNYNEQFF
TGTGCCAGCAGCTCTGGCGGGGGCAACTACAATGAGCAGTTCTTC
>TRBV7-2|TRBJ2-1|-|few
CASSFRDLPGGEQFF
TGTGCCAGCAGCTTCCGGGACTTGCCTGGCGGGGAGCAGTTCTTC
>TRBV7-9|TRBJ1-1|TRBD1|-
CASSLSQGGAEAFF
TGTGCCAGCAGCTTATCCCAGGGGGGAGCTGAAGCTTTCTTT
>TRBV12-3/TRBV12-4|TRBJ2-7|TRBD2|many
CASSLARGGRFYEQYF
TGTGCCAGCAGTTTAGCGCGTGGCGGGAGGTTCTACGAGCAGTACTTC
>TRBV30|TRBJ1-1|-|many
CAWREGNTEAFF
TGTGCCTGGAGGGAGGGGAACACTGAAGCTTTCTTT
>TRBV5-1|TRBJ1-2|-|-
CASSLRPRERTYGYTF
TGCGCCAGCAGCTTGCGTCCAAGGGAGCGTACCTATGGCTACACCTTC
>TRBV12-3/TRBV12-4|TRBJ1-1|-|many
CASSFPSSGNTEAFF
TGTGCCAGCAGTTTTCCTTCTTCGGGGAACACTGAAGCTTTCTTT
>TRBV27|TRBJ2-5|TRBD1|-
CASSLRQGLGQETQYF
TGTGCCAGCAGTCTCCGACAGGGGTTAGGCCAAGAGACCCAGTACTTC
>TRBV18|TRBJ1-1|-|few
CASSPRSPKNTEAFF
TGTGCCAGCTCACCAAGGTCCCCCAAGAACACTGAAGCTTTCTTT
>TRBV6-2/TRBV6-3|TRBJ2-4|TRBD2|many
CASSSGLAERENIQYF
TGTGCCAGCAGTTCGGGACTAGCAGAGAGAGAAAACATTCAGTACTTC